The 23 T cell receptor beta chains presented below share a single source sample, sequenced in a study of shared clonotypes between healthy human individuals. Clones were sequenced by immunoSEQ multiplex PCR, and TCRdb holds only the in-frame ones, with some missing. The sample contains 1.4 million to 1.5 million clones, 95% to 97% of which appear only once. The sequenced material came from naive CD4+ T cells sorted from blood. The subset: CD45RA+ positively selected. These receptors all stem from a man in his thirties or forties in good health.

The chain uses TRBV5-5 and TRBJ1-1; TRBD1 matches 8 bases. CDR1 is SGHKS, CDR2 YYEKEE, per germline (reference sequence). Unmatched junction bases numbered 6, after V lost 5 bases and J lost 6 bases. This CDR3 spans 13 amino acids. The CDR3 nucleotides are TGTGCCAGCAGTCAGGGGGCCGGGGCTGAAGCTTTCTTT. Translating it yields CASSQGAGAEAFF.

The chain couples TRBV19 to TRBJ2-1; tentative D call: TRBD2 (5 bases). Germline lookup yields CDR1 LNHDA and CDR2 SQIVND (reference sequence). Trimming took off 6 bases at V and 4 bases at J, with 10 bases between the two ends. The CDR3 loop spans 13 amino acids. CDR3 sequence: CASRRTVYNEQFF. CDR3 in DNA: TGTGCCAGTAGACGGACTGTTTACAATGAGCAGTTCTTC.

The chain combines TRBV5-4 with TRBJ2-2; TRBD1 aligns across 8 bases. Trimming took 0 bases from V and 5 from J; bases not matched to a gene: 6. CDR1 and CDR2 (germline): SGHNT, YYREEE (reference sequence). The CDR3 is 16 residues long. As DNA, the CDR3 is TGTGCCAGCAGCTTGGGTTTCAGGGGGCAAACCGGGGAGCTGTTTTTT. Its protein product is CASSLGFRGQTGELFF.

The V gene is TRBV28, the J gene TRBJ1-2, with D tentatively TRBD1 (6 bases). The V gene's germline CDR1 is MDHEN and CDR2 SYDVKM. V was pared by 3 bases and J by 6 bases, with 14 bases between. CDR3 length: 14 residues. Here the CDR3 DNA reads TGTGCCAGCAGTTTCCAGGGGCCACCTCATGGCTACACCTTC. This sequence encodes CASSFQGPPHGYTF.

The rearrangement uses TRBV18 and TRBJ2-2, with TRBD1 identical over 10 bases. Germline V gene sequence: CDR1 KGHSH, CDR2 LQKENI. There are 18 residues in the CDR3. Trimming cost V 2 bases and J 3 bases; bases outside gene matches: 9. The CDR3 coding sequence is TGTGCCAGCTCACCATTCCCATCCGGGACAGGGGACACCGGGGAGCTGTTTTTT. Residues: CASSPFPSGTGDTGELFF. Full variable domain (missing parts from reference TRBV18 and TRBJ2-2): NAGVMQNPRHLVRRRGQEARLRCSPMKGHSHVYWYRQLPEEGLKFMVYLQKENIIDESGMPKERFSAEFPKEGPSILRIQQVVRGDSAAYFCASSPFPSGTGDTGELFFGEGSRLTVL.

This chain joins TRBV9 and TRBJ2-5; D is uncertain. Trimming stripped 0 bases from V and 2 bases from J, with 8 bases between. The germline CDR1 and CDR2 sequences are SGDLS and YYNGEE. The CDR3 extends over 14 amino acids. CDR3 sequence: CASSVELRQETQYF. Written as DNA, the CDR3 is TGTGCCAGCAGCGTAGAACTCAGGCAAGAGACCCAGTACTTC.

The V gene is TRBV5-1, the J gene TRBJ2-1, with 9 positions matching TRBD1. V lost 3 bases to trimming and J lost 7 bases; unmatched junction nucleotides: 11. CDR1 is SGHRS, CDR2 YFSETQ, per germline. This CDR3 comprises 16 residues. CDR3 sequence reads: CASSSSGTGRRNEQFF. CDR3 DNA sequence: TGCGCCAGCAGCTCCTCCGGGACAGGGCGTAGGAATGAGCAGTTCTTC.

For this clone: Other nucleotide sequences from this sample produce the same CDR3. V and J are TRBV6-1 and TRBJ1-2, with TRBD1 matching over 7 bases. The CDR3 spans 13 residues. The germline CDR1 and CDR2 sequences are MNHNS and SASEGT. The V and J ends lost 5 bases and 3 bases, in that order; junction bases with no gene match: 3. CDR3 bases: TGTGCCAGCAGTAGGGACAGAGACTATGGCTACACCTTC. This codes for CASSRDRDYGYTF.

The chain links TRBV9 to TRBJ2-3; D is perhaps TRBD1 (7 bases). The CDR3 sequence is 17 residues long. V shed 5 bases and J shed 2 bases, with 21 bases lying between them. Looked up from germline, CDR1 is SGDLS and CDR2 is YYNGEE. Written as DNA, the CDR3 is TGTGCCAGCAGTGACAGGGAGGTTTTCAGGACCACAGATACGCAGTATTTT. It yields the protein CASSDREVFRTTDTQYF.

CDR3 DNA sequence: TGTGCCAGCAGCTTGGTGCTGCTAAACATTCAGTACTTC. Protein product: CASSLVLLNIQYF. This chain links TRBV5-6 with TRBJ2-4; no firm D call. The V end was cut by 0 bases, the J end by 6 bases, with 7 bases between. Germline V gene sequence: CDR1 SGHDT, CDR2 YYEEEE. This CDR3 has 13 residues.

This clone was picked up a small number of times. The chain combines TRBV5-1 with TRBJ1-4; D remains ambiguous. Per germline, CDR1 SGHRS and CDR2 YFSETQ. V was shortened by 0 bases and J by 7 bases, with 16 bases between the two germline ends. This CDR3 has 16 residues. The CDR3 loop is CASSLASRAGSEKLFF. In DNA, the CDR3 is TGCGCCAGCAGCTTGGCCAGTAGGGCTGGAAGTGAAAAACTGTTTTTT.

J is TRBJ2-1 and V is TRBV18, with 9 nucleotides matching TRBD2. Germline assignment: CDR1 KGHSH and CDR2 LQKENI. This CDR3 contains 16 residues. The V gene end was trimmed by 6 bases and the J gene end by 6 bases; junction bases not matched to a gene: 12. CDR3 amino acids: CASSPRGGGPGNEQFF. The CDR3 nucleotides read TGTGCCAGCTCCCCTCGCGGGGGGGGTCCGGGCAATGAGCAGTTCTTC.

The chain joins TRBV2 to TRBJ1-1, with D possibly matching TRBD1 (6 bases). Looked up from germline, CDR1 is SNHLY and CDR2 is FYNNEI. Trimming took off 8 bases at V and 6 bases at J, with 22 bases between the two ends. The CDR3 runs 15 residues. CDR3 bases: TGTGCCAGCGGGTATCTCCAGGGGCTGGGTGCTGAAGCTTTCTTT. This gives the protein CASGYLQGLGAEAFF.

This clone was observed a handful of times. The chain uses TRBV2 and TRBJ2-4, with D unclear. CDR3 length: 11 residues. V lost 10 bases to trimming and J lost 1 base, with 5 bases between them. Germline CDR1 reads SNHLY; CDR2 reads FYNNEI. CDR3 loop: CATSAKNIQYF. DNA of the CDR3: TGTGCCACCTCGGCCAAAAACATTCAGTACTTC.

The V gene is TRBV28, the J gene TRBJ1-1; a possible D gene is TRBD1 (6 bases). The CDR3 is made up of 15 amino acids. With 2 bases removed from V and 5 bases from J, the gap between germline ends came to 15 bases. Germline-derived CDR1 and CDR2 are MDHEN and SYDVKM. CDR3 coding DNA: TGTGCCAGCAGTTTAGGACCGGACAGAAGGACTGAAGCTTTCTTT. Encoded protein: CASSLGPDRRTEAFF.

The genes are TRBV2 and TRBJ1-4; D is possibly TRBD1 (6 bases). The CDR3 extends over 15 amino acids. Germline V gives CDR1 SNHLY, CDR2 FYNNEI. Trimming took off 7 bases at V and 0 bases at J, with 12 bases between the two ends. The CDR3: CASIYPGATNEKLFF. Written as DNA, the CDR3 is TGTGCCAGCATCTACCCAGGGGCAACTAATGAAAAACTGTTTTTT.

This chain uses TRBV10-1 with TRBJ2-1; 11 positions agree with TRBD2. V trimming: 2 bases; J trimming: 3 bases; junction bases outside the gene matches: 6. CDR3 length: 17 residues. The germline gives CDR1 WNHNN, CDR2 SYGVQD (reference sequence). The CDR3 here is CASSEARLAGSYNEQFF. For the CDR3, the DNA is TGCGCCAGCAGTGAGGCAAGACTAGCGGGAAGCTACAATGAGCAGTTCTTC.

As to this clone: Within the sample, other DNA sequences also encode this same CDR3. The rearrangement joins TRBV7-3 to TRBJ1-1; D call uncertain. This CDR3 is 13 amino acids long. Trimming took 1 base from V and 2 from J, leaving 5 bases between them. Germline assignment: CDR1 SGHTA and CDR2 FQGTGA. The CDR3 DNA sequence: TGTGCCAGCAGCTTAAGCAGAAACACTGAAGCTTTCTTT. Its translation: CASSLSRNTEAFF.

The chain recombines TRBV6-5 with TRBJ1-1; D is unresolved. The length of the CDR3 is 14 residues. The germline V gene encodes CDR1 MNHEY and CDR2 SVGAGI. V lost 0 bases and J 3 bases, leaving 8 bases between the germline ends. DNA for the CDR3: TGTGCCAGCAGTTACTCGAGCGGGGACACTGAAGCTTTCTTT. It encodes CASSYSSGDTEAFF.

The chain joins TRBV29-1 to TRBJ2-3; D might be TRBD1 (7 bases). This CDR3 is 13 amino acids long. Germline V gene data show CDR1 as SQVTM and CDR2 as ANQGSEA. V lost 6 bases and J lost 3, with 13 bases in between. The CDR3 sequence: CSVTGEVTDTQYF. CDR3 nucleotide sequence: TGCAGCGTAACAGGGGAGGTGACAGATACGCAGTATTTT.

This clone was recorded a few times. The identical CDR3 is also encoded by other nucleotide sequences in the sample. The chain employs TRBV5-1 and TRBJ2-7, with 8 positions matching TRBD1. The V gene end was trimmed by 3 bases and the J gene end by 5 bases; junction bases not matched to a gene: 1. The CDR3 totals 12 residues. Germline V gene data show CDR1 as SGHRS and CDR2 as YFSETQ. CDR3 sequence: CASSSRGHEQYF. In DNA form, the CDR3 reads TGCGCCAGCAGCTCCAGGGGGCACGAGCAGTACTTC.

Here the CDR3 DNA reads TGTGCCAGCAGCGTGGGGCCTCCTGCCGGGGAGCTGTTTTTT. Its translation is CASSVGPPAGELFF. The chain uses TRBV7-3 and TRBJ2-2; weak D call: TRBD1 (5 bases). The CDR3 runs 14 residues. Germline CDR1 and CDR2: SGHTA and FQGTGA. Trimming stripped 5 bases from V and 6 bases from J, with 13 bases between. Filled out from reference TRBV7-3 and TRBJ2-2, the complete variable domain reads GAGVSQTPSNKVTEKGKYVELRCDPISGHTALYWYRQSLGQGPEFLIYFQGTGAADDSGLPNDRFFAVRPEGSVSTLKIQRTERGDSAVYLCASSVGPPAGELFFGEGSRLTVL.

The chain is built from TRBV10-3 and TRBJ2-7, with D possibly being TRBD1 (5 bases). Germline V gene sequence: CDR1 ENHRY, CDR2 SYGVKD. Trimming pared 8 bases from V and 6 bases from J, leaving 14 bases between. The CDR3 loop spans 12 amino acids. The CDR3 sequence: CAIGQIETEQYF. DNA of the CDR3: TGTGCCATCGGACAAATAGAGACCGAGCAGTACTTC.